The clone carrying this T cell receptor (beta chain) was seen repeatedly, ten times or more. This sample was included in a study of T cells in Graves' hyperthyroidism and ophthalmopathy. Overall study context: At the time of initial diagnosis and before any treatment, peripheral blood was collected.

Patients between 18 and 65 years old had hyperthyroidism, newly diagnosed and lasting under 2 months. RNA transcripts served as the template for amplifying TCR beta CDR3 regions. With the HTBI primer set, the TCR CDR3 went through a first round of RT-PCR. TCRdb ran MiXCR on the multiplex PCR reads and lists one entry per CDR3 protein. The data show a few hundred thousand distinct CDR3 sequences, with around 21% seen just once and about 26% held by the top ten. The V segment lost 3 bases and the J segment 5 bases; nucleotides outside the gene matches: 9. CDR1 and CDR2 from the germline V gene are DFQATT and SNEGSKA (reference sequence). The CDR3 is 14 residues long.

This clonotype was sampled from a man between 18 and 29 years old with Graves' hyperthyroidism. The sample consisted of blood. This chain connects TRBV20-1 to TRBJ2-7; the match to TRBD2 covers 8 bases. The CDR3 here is CSARPTGGGDEQYF. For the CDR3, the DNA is TGCAGTGCTAGGCCTACCGGGGGGGGCGACGAGCAGTACTTC.